This T cell receptor (beta chain) derives from a study of shared clonotypes between healthy human individuals. Broader study findings: Naive subsets generally had larger estimated richness than memory subsets. Among non-shared clonotypes, generation probabilities were lower than among those shared by all four donors. Researchers sampled only blood; tissue repertoires likely differ.

Clones were read by immunoSEQ multiplex PCR, and TCRdb kept only the in-frame ones, dropping some. Here the sample spans approximately 700,000 clones, around 78% being singletons. With 0 bases removed from V and 0 bases from J, the gap between germline ends came to 9 bases. This CDR3 comprises 16 residues. The germline V gene encodes CDR1 SGHRS and CDR2 YFSETQ. This clone was picked up a small number of times. The antigen is not known. The specimen was memory CD4+ T cells sorted from blood. Specified subset: CD45RA-negative fraction. The TCR comes from a woman younger than 45 in good health. This chain joins TRBV5-1 and TRBJ2-2; D is possibly TRBD2 (5 bases). The CDR3, as DNA: TGCGCCAGCAGCTTGGTTTACGGGACGAACACCGGGGAGCTGTTTTTT. It codes for CASSLVYGTNTGELFF.